This TCR beta chain was recorded in a study of cytotoxic CD8 clonotypes in ibrutinib-treated CLL. Background on the study: Response samples followed a median about 11 months of treatment, range 6 to 36. Study results and limitations: Public clonotypes proved infrequent, and on treatment they shrank or remained steady.

Concerning this clone itself: Its antigen is undetermined.

Generated by immunoSEQ multiplex PCR, the TCRdb table keeps only in-frame clones and is missing some. The table has approximately 150,000 clones, roughly 80% seen once. Material: PBMCs, obtained after 12 months of ibrutinib treatment. The receptor comes from a human donor with chronic lymphocytic leukemia.

The CDR3 region is CASSPKKGIYNEQFF. CDR3 bases: TGTGCCAGCTCACCTAAGAAGGGGATCTACAATGAGCAGTTCTTC. The J gene is TRBJ2-1, the V gene TRBV18; tentatively, D is TRBD1 (5 bases). Germline CDR1 KGHSH, CDR2 LQKENI. This CDR3 spans 15 amino acids. Trimming took off 3 bases at V and 3 bases at J, with 12 bases between the two ends.